The 30 T cell receptor beta chains in this list originate from one sample, sequenced in a study of human T cells and chemical hapten exposure. Time point indicated: patch test 2, 6 weeks after DPC sensitization. Treatment defined: therapeutic diphenylcyclopropenone sensitization with weekly scalp DPC. MiXCR, run by TCRdb on the RACE reads, gives a single entry per CDR3 protein. The repertoire holds approximately 110,000 distinct CDR3 sequences, with 9.2% as singletons. Sequencing was performed on whole blood, taken in connection with sensitization to the hapten diphenylcyclopropenone (DPC). Source of these receptors: a woman aged 40 to 55 with alopecia areata. Some clones in this sample may be carry-over from other donors' samples.

At least ten counts were recorded for this clonotype. The V and J genes are TRBV4-1 and TRBJ1-3, with 7 bases identical to TRBD1. With V trimmed by 3 bases and J by 8 bases, 7 bases remained unmatched. Germline lookup yields CDR1 MGHRA and CDR2 YSYEKL. CDR3 length: 14 amino acids. This CDR3 is CASSHLGQLDTIYF. The CDR3, as DNA: TGCGCCAGCAGCCACCTGGGACAGTTAGACACCATATATTTT.

The chain combines TRBV12-3 or TRBV12-4 with TRBJ1-4; D is undetermined. This CDR3 has 14 residues. Trimming removed 5 bases from V and 4 bases from J, with 11 bases in between. CDR3 nucleotides: TGTGCCAGCAGTGGGAGGAGACTTAATGAAAAACTGTTTTTT. It translates to CASSGRRLNEKLFF.

This clonotype was seen repeatedly, ten times or more. CDR3 sequence reads: CASTGQLNSPLHF. The CDR3 nucleotides are TGTGCCAGCACGGGACAGCTTAATTCACCCCTCCACTTT. The chain employs TRBV6-2 or TRBV6-3 and TRBJ1-6; 7 bases agree with TRBD1. The germline V gene encodes CDR1 MNHEY and CDR2 SVGEGT. This CDR3 contains 13 residues. The V and J ends lost 7 bases and 6 bases, in that order; junction bases with no gene match: 3.

This chain joins TRBV6-1 and TRBJ1-1; TRBD1 aligns across 7 bases. From germline, CDR1 is MNHNS and CDR2 SASEGT. The CDR3 is made up of 14 amino acids. V lost 7 bases and J lost 5; bases outside the gene matches: 10. This CDR3 reads CASNPQGSGTEAFF. The CDR3 nucleotides read TGTGCCAGCAACCCACAGGGGTCGGGGACTGAAGCTTTCTTT.

In regard to this clonotype: A clone one base away is much larger, so this may be a read error. The V and J genes are TRBV12-3 or TRBV12-4 and TRBJ1-2; D is unresolved. The length of the CDR3 is 13 residues. The CDR3 here is CTSTLAANYGYTF. The DNA for the CDR3 is TGTACCAGCACCCTAGCAGCTAACTATGGCTACACCTTC.

The chain couples TRBV3-1 to TRBJ1-1; 7 bases agree with TRBD1. V lost 2 bases, J lost 5 bases, and 5 bases stayed unmatched. The CDR3 has 14 amino acids. Per germline, CDR1 LGHDT and CDR2 YNNKEL (reference sequence). This CDR3 is CASSQRGGETEAFF. DNA for the CDR3: TGTGCCAGCAGCCAAAGAGGGGGCGAGACTGAAGCTTTCTTT.

The table lists this clonotype with many counts. This chain connects TRBV29-1 to TRBJ2-1; 8 nucleotides align to TRBD1. CDR1 SQVTM and CDR2 ANQGSEA come from the germline V gene. The CDR3 runs to 14 residues. J lost 9 bases, V lost 3 bases, and 10 bases had no gene match. The CDR3 bases are TGCAGCGTTGAGAGAGGACAGGGTTGGGGTGAGCAGTTCTTC. It is translated as CSVERGQGWGEQFF.

The table lists this clonotype with many counts. The CDR3 nucleotides are TGTGCCAGCAGCTTAGCGGGGACTTCCCTAGGCACAGATACGCAGTATTTT. Its protein is CASSLAGTSLGTDTQYF. The chain joins TRBV7-2 to TRBJ2-3; D may be TRBD2 (6 bases). The V gene lost 0 bases and the J gene lost 1 base, with 14 bases spanning the gap. This CDR3 region has 17 residues. The V gene's germline CDR1 is SGHTA and CDR2 FQGNSA. The variable domain in full, with the rest retrieved from reference TRBV7-2 and TRBJ2-3, is GAGVSQSPSNKVTEKGKDVELRCDPISGHTALYWYRQSLGQGLEFLIYFQGNSAPDKSGLPSDRFSAERTGGSVSTLTIQRTQQEDSAVYLCASSLAGTSLGTDTQYFGPGTRLTVL.

This chain uses TRBV4-2 with TRBJ2-5; perhaps D is TRBD1 or TRBD2 (5 bases each). Trimming cost V 2 bases and J 0 bases, with 13 bases left between them. The CDR3 covers 16 residues. The germline V gene encodes CDR1 LGHNA and CDR2 YNFKEQ. The CDR3 region has the DNA TGTGCCAGCAGCCAAAGGTCACCGGGACACCAAGAGACCCAGTACTTC. Its protein is CASSQRSPGHQETQYF.

The gene calls are TRBV6-6 and TRBJ1-5; no definite D call. The ends were cut back, 5 bases at V and 0 bases at J, with 11 bases in the middle. Germline V lookup: CDR1 MNHNY, CDR2 SVGAGI (reference sequence). The CDR3 loop spans 15 amino acids. CDR3 DNA sequence: TGTGCCAGCAGTCACGGCCTTAATAGCAATCAGCCCCAGCATTTT. The encoded protein is CASSHGLNSNQPQHF.

This clonotype was seen repeatedly, ten times or more. V is TRBV10-1 and J is TRBJ2-3, with D possibly TRBD2 on 6 matching bases. CDR1 is WNHNN, CDR2 SYGVQD, per germline (reference sequence). The CDR3 has 15 residues. The V end was cut by 2 bases, the J end by 6 bases, with 15 bases between. The CDR3 region has the DNA TGCGCCAGCAGTGAGCCAGTTGGGGGGATGGATACGCAGTATTTT. Translation: CASSEPVGGMDTQYF.

There are many counts of this clonotype. The CDR3 here is CSARVTQANSPLHF. DNA for the CDR3: TGCAGTGCTAGAGTTACTCAGGCGAATTCACCCCTCCACTTT. This chain links TRBV20-1 with TRBJ1-6, with D uncertain. The ends were cut back, 1 base at V and 7 bases at J, with 11 bases in the middle. The germline CDR1 and CDR2 sequences are DFQATT and SNEGSKA (reference sequence). The CDR3 covers 14 residues.

This chain uses TRBV6-5 with TRBJ1-1; D not resolved. Germline V gives CDR1 MNHEY, CDR2 SVGAGI. This CDR3 is 13 amino acids long. V was cut by 2 bases and J by 8 bases, with 12 bases left in between. As DNA, the CDR3 is TGTGCCAGCAGTTACGGCGTCCGATACGAAGCTTTCTTT. Its translation: CASSYGVRYEAFF.

This rearrangement joins TRBV6-2 or TRBV6-3 to TRBJ2-1; 9 bases agree with TRBD1. The V gene's germline CDR1 is MNHEY and CDR2 SVGEGT. Losses at the gene ends were 6 bases for V and 9 bases for J; bases not matched to a gene: 9. The CDR3 is 14 residues long. In DNA, the CDR3 is TGTGCCAGCAGGCCACCGGGACAGGGTATTGAGCAGTTCTTC. Translating gives CASRPPGQGIEQFF.

This clonotype was counted ten times or more. J is TRBJ2-1 and V is TRBV6-1; D is possibly TRBD1 or TRBD2 (5 bases each). The ends were cut back, 11 bases at V and 5 bases at J, with 16 bases in the middle. Germline-derived CDR1 and CDR2 are MNHNS and SASEGT. This CDR3 spans 13 amino acids. The CDR3 region has the DNA TGTGCCCTAGGCAGGGAGCAAAACAATGAGCAGTTCTTC. This gives the protein CALGREQNNEQFF.

This clonotype was seen repeatedly, ten times or more. This chain uses TRBV5-1 with TRBJ1-4; 8 bases are a match to TRBD1. This CDR3 is 14 amino acids long. The V gene end was trimmed by 2 bases and the J gene end by 6 bases; junction bases not matched to a gene: 3. Germline V CDR1 and CDR2: SGHRS, YFSETQ. The CDR3 sequence is CASSFPGGDEKLFF. DNA of the CDR3: TGCGCCAGCAGCTTCCCAGGGGGCGATGAAAAACTGTTTTTT.

The chain joins TRBV28 to TRBJ2-1; 9 bases map to TRBD1. The CDR3 consists of 14 residues. Germline CDR1 is MDHEN and CDR2 is SYDVKM. Trimming took 4 bases from V and 9 from J; bases not matched to a gene: 7. As DNA, the CDR3 is TGTGCCAGCAGTTACGGACAGGGGCGGAGTGAGCAGTTCTTC. Residues: CASSYGQGRSEQFF. Complete variable domain (other parts from reference TRBV28 and TRBJ2-1): DVKVTQSSRYLVKRTGEKVFLECVQDMDHENMFWYRQDPGLGLRLIYFSYDVKMKEKGDIPEGYSVSREKKERFSLILESASTNQTSMYLCASSYGQGRSEQFFGPGTRLTVL.

The genes are TRBV7-8 and TRBJ2-7; D is perhaps TRBD1 (6 bases). The CDR3 has 17 residues. Trimming took 5 bases from V and 0 from J, leaving 20 bases between them. CDR1 SGHVS and CDR2 FQNEAQ come from the germline V gene. The CDR3 sequence: CASSNGQNKYTSYEQYF. CDR3 nucleotide sequence: TGTGCCAGCAGCAACGGACAGAACAAGTATACCTCCTACGAGCAGTACTTC. Based on the CDR3 plus reference TRBV7-8 and TRBJ2-7, the full variable domain is GAGVSQSPRYKVAKRGQDVALRCDPISGHVSLFWYQQALGQGPEFLTYFQNEAQLDKSGLPSDRFFAERPEGSVSTLKIQRTQQEDSAVYLCASSNGQNKYTSYEQYFGPGTRLTVT.

The chain links TRBV5-1 to TRBJ2-1, with TRBD2 matching over 13 bases. The V and J ends lost 0 bases and 2 bases, in that order; junction bases with no gene match: 5. This CDR3 is 18 amino acids long. Germline CDR1 is SGHRS and CDR2 is YFSETQ. The CDR3 region is CASSLDGLAGAPYNEQFF. The CDR3 nucleotides read TGCGCCAGCAGCTTGGACGGACTAGCGGGGGCCCCCTACAATGAGCAGTTCTTC.

This clonotype was detected ten times or more. The chain combines TRBV12-3 or TRBV12-4 with TRBJ2-7; D may correspond to TRBD1 or TRBD2 (6 bases each). Trimming shortened V by 3 bases and J by 1 base, and 10 bases separated the two germline ends. This CDR3 region has 14 residues. DNA of the CDR3: TGTGCCAGCAGTTTGCAAGGGGGGTCCTACGAGCAGTACTTC. Translation gives CASSLQGGSYEQYF.

The chain is built from TRBV4-3 and TRBJ1-2; D gene unclear. V was clipped by 3 bases and J by 0 bases, with 14 bases between them. Germline V gives CDR1 LGHNA, CDR2 YSLEER. The CDR3 has 16 residues. The CDR3 loop is CASSQVPPVTNYGYTF. CDR3 bases: TGCGCCAGCAGCCAGGTCCCCCCAGTTACTAACTATGGCTACACCTTC.

This clonotype has a handful of counts. V gene TRBV7-2 combines with J gene TRBJ2-1, with TRBD2 matching over 9 bases. V gave up 2 bases and J gave up 6 bases; unmatched junction bases: 11. Germline CDR1 and CDR2: SGHTA and FQGNSA. The CDR3 runs 17 residues. The CDR3 reads CASSLMMDSGGRNEQFF. The CDR3 DNA reads TGTGCCAGCAGCTTAATGATGGACAGCGGGGGGCGCAATGAGCAGTTCTTC.

This clonotype was found a few times. V is TRBV6-2 or TRBV6-3 and J is TRBJ2-1; 10 bases map to TRBD2. With V trimmed by 9 bases and J by 6 bases, 2 bases remained unmatched. Germline CDR1 is MNHEY and CDR2 is SVGEGT. The CDR3 covers 12 residues. The CDR3 DNA follows: TGTGCCAGTGAGCGGGGGGGCAATGAGCAGTTCTTC. Protein sequence: CASERGGNEQFF.

This rearrangement joins TRBV20-1 to TRBJ2-3; 10 nucleotides match TRBD1. J lost 4 bases, V lost 1 base, and 5 bases had no gene match. Germline V CDR1 and CDR2: DFQATT, SNEGSKA (reference sequence). The CDR3 has 15 residues. As DNA, the CDR3 is TGCAGTGCTAGAGGCCCGACAGGGGGCGCAGATACGCAGTATTTT. The encoded protein is CSARGPTGGADTQYF.

This clonotype was found a few times. Mismatch with germline at one junction end may stem from a read error. The chain has TRBV2 and TRBJ2-5; the match to TRBD1 covers 7 bases. Looked up from germline, CDR1 is SNHLY and CDR2 is FYNNEI. This CDR3 region has 17 residues. CDR3 in amino acids: CASSKFNGDSSQETQYF. DNA for the CDR3: TGTGCTAGCAGCAAGTTCAATGGGGACAGTTCCCAAGAGACCCAGTACTTC.

This clonotype was found a few times. The chain carries TRBV20-1 and TRBJ2-1; D remains ambiguous. Germline CDR1 and CDR2: DFQATT and SNEGSKA (reference sequence). The V end was cut by 2 bases, the J end by 3 bases, with 2 bases between. The CDR3 is made up of 11 amino acids. CDR3 sequence reads: CSARFYNEQFF. The CDR3 nucleotides are TGCAGTGCTAGATTCTACAATGAGCAGTTCTTC.

This clonotype was detected many times. The chain's CDR3 is CASSYTPGQGGSGANVLTF. CDR3 DNA: TGTGCCAGCAGTTACACCCCGGGACAGGGGGGGTCTGGGGCCAACGTCCTGACTTTC. This rearrangement joins TRBV6-6 to TRBJ2-6; 11 bases are a match to TRBD1. Germline CDR1 reads MNHNY; CDR2 reads SVGAGI (reference sequence). J was trimmed by 1 base and V by 2 bases; bases with no gene match: 7. CDR3 length: 19 amino acids.

The chain recombines TRBV7-8 with TRBJ2-2; TRBD2 agrees at 7 bases. Germline trimming cut 5 bases from V and 0 bases from J; bases unmatched to any gene: 6. The CDR3 consists of 16 residues. The germline CDR1 and CDR2 sequences are SGHVS and FQNEAQ. The CDR3 sequence: CASSPLAAPNTGELFF. The CDR3 nucleotides read TGTGCCAGCAGCCCCCTAGCGGCGCCGAACACCGGGGAGCTGTTTTTT.

This clonotype was recorded at least ten times. The CDR3 protein is CASSLGWGASYEQYF. The CDR3 DNA follows: TGTGCCAGCAGCCTAGGGTGGGGGGCTTCCTACGAGCAGTACTTC. The chain employs TRBV28 and TRBJ2-7, with D possibly being TRBD1 or TRBD2 (6 bases each). In germline, CDR1 is MDHEN, CDR2 SYDVKM. The CDR3 runs to 15 residues. Trimming left V 6 bases short and J 1 base short, with 16 bases between.

At least ten counts were recorded for this clonotype. V usage is TRBV18 and J usage is TRBJ1-1, with unresolved D. Germline V lookup: CDR1 KGHSH, CDR2 LQKENI. CDR3 size: 16 residues. V was clipped by 8 bases and J by 4 bases, with 23 bases between them. The CDR3 DNA reads TGTGCCAGCCAAGGTCGTGGAGAGACGGAGGGCACTGAAGCTTTCTTT. Encoded protein: CASQGRGETEGTEAFF.